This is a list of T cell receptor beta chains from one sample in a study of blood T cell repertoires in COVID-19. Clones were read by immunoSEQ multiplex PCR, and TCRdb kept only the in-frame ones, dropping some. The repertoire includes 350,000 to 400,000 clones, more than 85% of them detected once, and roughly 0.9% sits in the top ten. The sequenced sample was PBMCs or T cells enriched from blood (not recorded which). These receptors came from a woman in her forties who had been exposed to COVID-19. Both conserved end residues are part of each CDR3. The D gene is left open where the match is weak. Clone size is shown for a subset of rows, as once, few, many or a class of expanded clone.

TGTGCCAGCAGCTTAGGTCTAGCGGGGAGTGAGACCCAGTACTTC,CASSLGLAGSETQYF,-,TRBD2,TRBV7-6,TRBJ2-5
TGTGCCAGCAGCTCCGGGACTAGCGGGGTCGCGAACACCGGGGAGCTGTTTTTT,CASSSGTSGVANTGELFF,-,TRBD2,TRBV7-6,TRBJ2-2
TGTGCCAGCAGCTTGCAGATCTCTGGAAACACCATATATTTT,CASSLQISGNTIYF,few,-,TRBV5-6,TRBJ1-3
TGTGCCAGCAGCTTTATCCGGCGGGAGGGCACCGGGGAGCTGTTTTTT,CASSFIRREGTGELFF,-,-,TRBV12-1,TRBJ2-2
TGTGCCAGCAGCCTTACCGGGGATAGCAATCAGCCCCAGCATTTT,CASSLTGDSNQPQHF,once,-,TRBV7-6,TRBJ1-5
TGTGCCAGCAGCTACGGGGACACGACCTACGAGCAGTACTTC,CASSYGDTTYEQYF,-,-,TRBV7-2,TRBJ2-7
TGTGCCAGCAGCAAACTGGACCGGACAGGGGAGAACACTGAAGCTTTCTTT,CASSKLDRTGENTEAFF,-,TRBD1,TRBV5-5,TRBJ1-1
TGTGCCAGTGAATTGGGGACAGGGCGGATTAGTGAGCAGTTCTTC,CASELGTGRISEQFF,-,TRBD1,TRBV19,TRBJ2-1
TGCAGAAGCCAACTAGCAACCGCCCTCGAGACCCAGTACTTC,CRSQLATALETQYF,-,-,TRBV29-1,TRBJ2-5
TGTGCCAGCAGCCAAGACATGAGACAGGGTAGCTATGGCTACACCTTC,CASSQDMRQGSYGYTF,-,TRBD1,TRBV14,TRBJ1-2
TGTGCCAGCAGCGTAGCCGGGGACAGGCGGAACACTGAAGCTTTCTTT,CASSVAGDRRNTEAFF,-,TRBD1,TRBV9,TRBJ1-1
TGTGCCAGTAGCACGACAGGATATCATAGCAATCAGCCCCAGCATTTT,CASSTTGYHSNQPQHF,-,-,TRBV19,TRBJ1-5
TGTGCCAGCAGTTTAACAGATGGCTACACCTTC,CASSLTDGYTF,-,-,TRBV28,TRBJ1-2
TGTGCCAGCAGCTTGTCACTACCCTCCGAGCAGTACTTC,CASSLSLPSEQYF,-,-,TRBV5-5,TRBJ2-7
TGTGCCAGCAGCCCAGGGACTAGCGGGGGGGACGGCACAGATACGCAGTATTTT,CASSPGTSGGDGTDTQYF,-,TRBD2,TRBV7-2,TRBJ2-3
TGTGCCAGCAGCCAAGAAGGCGGGTCCGGGGATGGCTACACCTTC,CASSQEGGSGDGYTF,-,-,TRBV3-1/TRBV3-2,TRBJ1-2
TGTGCCACCAGCCGCACAGCAACTAATGAAAAACTGTTTTTT,CATSRTATNEKLFF,-,-,TRBV15,TRBJ1-4
TGTGCCAGTAGTCCGGGGGGCTCCTATAATTCACCCCTCCACTTT,CASSPGGSYNSPLHF,-,-,TRBV19,TRBJ1-6
TGTGCCATCAGTGAGTCGATTGGGGCAGGGCGGTCTAAGGAGCAGTACTTC,CAISESIGAGRSKEQYF,-,-,TRBV10-3,TRBJ2-7
TGTGCCAGCAGTTCACAGGGGGAGACTGAAGCTTTCTTT,CASSSQGETEAFF,-,TRBD1,TRBV6-5,TRBJ1-1
TGCGCCAGCAGCCCAGGGACAACTAGCAATCAGCCCCAGCATTTT,CASSPGTTSNQPQHF,-,-,TRBV5-1,TRBJ1-5
TGTGCCAGCAGTGCGGGACAGGCCTATGGCTACACCTTC,CASSAGQAYGYTF,-,TRBD1,TRBV2,TRBJ1-2
TGCGCCAACCCTAGGGGGAGAACGGAAGCTTTCTTT,CANPRGRTEAFF,-,-,TRBV10-2,TRBJ1-1
TGTGCCAGCAGCGCAACAGGGGGCAATTCACCCCTCCACTTT,CASSATGGNSPLHF,-,TRBD1,TRBV11-3,TRBJ1-6
TGTGCCAGCACCCCGGCGGAGGTCGCCCAATCTACGAGGGAGCAGTACTTC,CASTPAEVAQSTREQYF,-,-,TRBV7-2,TRBJ2-7
TGTGCCAGCAGCTTCATTAGCGGGAGTCAGGCCCAGTACTTC,CASSFISGSQAQYF,-,TRBD2,TRBV7-9,TRBJ2-5
TGTGCCAGCAGCCTCGGCCCTCGGGGCTACGAGCAGTACTTC,CASSLGPRGYEQYF,-,-,TRBV7-9,TRBJ2-7
TGTGCCAGCAGCTTTCTAGCGGGAGGAGGGTACGAGCAGTACTTC,CASSFLAGGGYEQYF,-,TRBD2,TRBV7-9,TRBJ2-7
TGCGCCAGCAGCCAAGGGACAGGGGTAAACTATGGCTACACCTTC,CASSQGTGVNYGYTF,-,TRBD1,TRBV4-3,TRBJ1-2
TGTGCCAGTACCGGACCGGGACAGGGGACCTCCTCCAAAAACATTCAGTACTTC,CASTGPGQGTSSKNIQYF,-,TRBD1,TRBV19,TRBJ2-4
TGTGCCAGCCGGGCAGGGGGCTACGAGCAGTACTTC,CASRAGGYEQYF,-,TRBD1,TRBV12-3/TRBV12-4,TRBJ2-7
TGTGCCAGCAGCTTAGACAGGGCAGATGAGCAGTTCTTC,CASSLDRADEQFF,-,-,TRBV7-2,TRBJ2-1
TGTGCCAGCAGCGGGACAGGCCTCTCCACCCTCCACTTT,CASSGTGLSTLHF,-,TRBD1,TRBV2,TRBJ1-6
TGTGCCAGCAGCTTAGGACCGGCCCGGGGTGCAGAGACCCAGTACTTC,CASSLGPARGAETQYF,-,-,TRBV7-9,TRBJ2-5
TGTGCCAGCAGCTTAATTTCCGGGACTAGCCGAACCAATGAGCAGTTCTTC,CASSLISGTSRTNEQFF,-,TRBD2,TRBV7-3,TRBJ2-1
TGTGCCAGCACCCGGGACACCGAAGCTTTCTTT,CASTRDTEAFF,-,-,TRBV5-6,TRBJ1-1
TGTGCCAGCAGCCGGACAGTGTCCTATGGCTACACCTTC,CASSRTVSYGYTF,-,-,TRBV6-5,TRBJ1-2
TGTGCCAGCAGCCCGTATCTAGCGGGGGGGCCAGAGACCCAGTACTTC,CASSPYLAGGPETQYF,-,TRBD2,TRBV3-1/TRBV3-2,TRBJ2-5
TGTGCTAGTGGTTTGTACCAAGAAACAGGGAAGGCTAACTATGGCTACACCTTC,CASGLYQETGKANYGYTF,-,-,TRBV12-5,TRBJ1-2
TGTGCCAGCAGGCGGGAGCCCAGATCTGAAGCTTTCTTT,CASRREPRSEAFF,-,-,TRBV27,TRBJ1-1
TGCGCCAGCATCCCGTCGGCAGGCCTGAGGGAGCTGTTTTTT,CASIPSAGLRELFF,-,-,TRBV5-1,TRBJ2-2
TGTGCCAGCAGCCAAGTTTTAGGGGTAAACTATGGCTACACCTTC,CASSQVLGVNYGYTF,-,-,TRBV14,TRBJ1-2